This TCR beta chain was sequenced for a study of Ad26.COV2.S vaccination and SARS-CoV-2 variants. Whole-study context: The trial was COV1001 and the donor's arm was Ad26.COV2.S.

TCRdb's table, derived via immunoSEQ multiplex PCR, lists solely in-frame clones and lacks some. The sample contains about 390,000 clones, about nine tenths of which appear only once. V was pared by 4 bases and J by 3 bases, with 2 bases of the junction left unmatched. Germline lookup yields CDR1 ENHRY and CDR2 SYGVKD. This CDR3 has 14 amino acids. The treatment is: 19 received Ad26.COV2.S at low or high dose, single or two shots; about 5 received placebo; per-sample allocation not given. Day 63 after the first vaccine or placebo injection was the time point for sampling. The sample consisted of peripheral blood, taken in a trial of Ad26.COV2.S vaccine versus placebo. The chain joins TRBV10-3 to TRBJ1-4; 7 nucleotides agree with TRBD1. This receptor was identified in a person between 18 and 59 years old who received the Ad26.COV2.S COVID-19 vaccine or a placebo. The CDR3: CAISGDRPNEKLFF. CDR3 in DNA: TGTGCCATCAGTGGGGACAGACCTAATGAAAAACTGTTTTTT.